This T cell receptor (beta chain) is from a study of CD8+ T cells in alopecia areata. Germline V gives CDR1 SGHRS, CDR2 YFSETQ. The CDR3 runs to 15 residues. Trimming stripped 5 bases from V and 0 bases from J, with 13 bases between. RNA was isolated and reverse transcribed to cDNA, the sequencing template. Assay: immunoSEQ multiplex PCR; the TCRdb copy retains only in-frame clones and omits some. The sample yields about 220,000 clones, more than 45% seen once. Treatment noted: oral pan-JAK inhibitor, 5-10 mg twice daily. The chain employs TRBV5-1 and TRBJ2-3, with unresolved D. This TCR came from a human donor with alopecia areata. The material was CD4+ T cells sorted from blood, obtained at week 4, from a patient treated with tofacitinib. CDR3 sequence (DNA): TGCGCCAGCAGGCCGAATTTGGCTAGCACAGATACGCAGTATTTT. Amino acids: CASRPNLASTDTQYF.